A single sample is the source of the 17 T cell receptor beta chains below, sequenced in a study of neurological immune-mediated disorders. TCRdb reprocessed the 5' RACE reads via MiXCR and lists one record per CDR3 protein. The sample carries around 97,000 distinct CDR3 sequences, 10% to 11% recorded once. Noted time point: longitudinal time-point 3. Material: PBMCs. The source is a female donor with HTLV-1-associated myelopathy (HAM/TSP).

At least ten counts were recorded for this clonotype. This chain uses TRBV18 with TRBJ2-5; TRBD2 is a possible D gene (6 bases). Germline V gene sequence: CDR1 KGHSH, CDR2 LQKENI. The CDR3 covers 14 residues. V was clipped by 3 bases and J by 3 bases, with 11 bases between them. CDR3 region: CASSPSTREETQYF. DNA of the CDR3: TGTGCCAGCTCACCGTCGACTAGGGAAGAGACCCAGTACTTC. Full variable domain (outside the CDR3, taken from reference TRBV18 and TRBJ2-5): NAGVMQNPRHLVRRRGQEARLRCSPMKGHSHVYWYRQLPEEGLKFMVYLQKENIIDESGMPKERFSAEFPKEGPSILRIQQVVRGDSAAYFCASSPSTREETQYFGPGTRLLVL.

The chain carries TRBV11-3 and TRBJ2-5; tentatively, D is TRBD1 or TRBD2 (5 bases each). The germline V gene encodes CDR1 SGHNT and CDR2 YENEEA. This CDR3 is built from 15 residues. With 1 base removed from V and 4 bases from J, the gap between germline ends came to 13 bases. The CDR3 sequence: CASSLGGGGGETQYF. CDR3 nucleotides: TGTGCCAGCAGCTTAGGGGGCGGTGGAGGAGAGACCCAGTACTTC.

Turning to this clonotype: This may be a read error: a much more frequent sequence differs by one nucleotide. The V gene is TRBV7-9, the J gene TRBJ1-6; TRBD1 agrees at 9 bases. This CDR3 has 14 amino acids. Germline V gene lookup returns CDR1 SEHNR and CDR2 FQNEAQ (reference sequence). The CDR3 DNA follows: TGTGCCAGCAGCTTCGGGACAGGGCTCTCACCCCTCCTCTTT. Its translation is CASSFGTGLSPLLF.

This clonotype showed up many times. V is TRBV5-1 and J is TRBJ2-6; 7 bases are shared with TRBD1. Germline loops: CDR1 SGHRS, CDR2 YFSETQ. V was pared by 3 bases and J by 0 bases, with 15 bases of the junction left unmatched. The CDR3 is 20 amino acids. CDR3 amino acids: CASSSVGTALGPSGANVLTF. In DNA form, the CDR3 reads TGCGCCAGCAGCTCGGTAGGGACAGCTCTAGGACCCTCTGGGGCCAACGTCCTGACTTTC.

This clonotype was seen ten or more times. The chain couples TRBV11-2 to TRBJ2-1; a possible D gene is TRBD2 (6 bases). The CDR3 spans 14 residues. Trimming shortened V by 6 bases and J by 3 bases, and 12 bases separated the two germline ends. CDR1 is SGHAT and CDR2 is FQNNGV in the germline V gene. The CDR3 sequence: CASSYGGNYNEQFF. CDR3 nucleotides: TGTGCCAGCAGTTACGGGGGAAACTACAATGAGCAGTTCTTC.

In this sample, this clonotype turned up many times. The chain carries TRBV9 and TRBJ2-2; D is unclear. CDR1 is SGDLS, CDR2 YYNGEE, per germline. V was trimmed by 2 bases and J by 8 bases, leaving 13 bases between them. CDR3 size: 14 residues. The CDR3, as DNA: TGTGCCAGCAGCGTCGACCCCACCACGGGGGAGCTGTTTTTT. Protein product: CASSVDPTTGELFF.

This clonotype came up many times. The CDR3 nucleotides read TGCGCCAGCAGCCCCCAAGGGTCCCCAACCGGGGAGCTGTTTTTT. Its translation is CASSPQGSPTGELFF. The V and J genes are TRBV5-1 and TRBJ2-2, with no clear D. Trimming cost V 4 bases and J 5 bases, with 15 bases left between them. Germline lookup yields CDR1 SGHRS and CDR2 YFSETQ. The CDR3 runs to 15 residues.

V gene TRBV7-9 combines with J gene TRBJ2-1; 8 bases are a match to TRBD1. The CDR3 contains 15 residues. Germline V CDR1 and CDR2: SEHNR, FQNEAQ (reference sequence). The V gene end was trimmed by 6 bases and the J gene end by 6 bases; junction bases not matched to a gene: 10. The DNA of the CDR3 is TGTGCCAGCAGTCTTGGACAGGGACAATTCAATGAGCAGTTCTTC. Encoded protein: CASSLGQGQFNEQFF.

The table lists this clonotype with many counts. V and J are TRBV5-1 and TRBJ2-7, with 9 bases identical to TRBD1. V was clipped by 3 bases and J by 3 bases; unmatched bases: 7. The CDR3 consists of 15 residues. Germline V gene sequence: CDR1 SGHRS, CDR2 YFSETQ. CDR3 bases: TGCGCCAGCAGCTCCCCTGGACAGGGGCACTACGAGCAGTACTTC. Its protein product is CASSSPGQGHYEQYF. Looking up the rest from reference TRBV5-1 and TRBJ2-7 gives the full variable domain: KAGVTQTPRYLIKTRGQQVTLSCSPISGHRSVSWYQQTPGQGLQFLFEYFSETQRNKGNFPGRFSGRQFSNSRSEMNVSTLELGDSALYLCASSSPGQGHYEQYFGPGTRLTVT.

This clonotype was observed at least ten times. This sequence joins TRBV12-3 or TRBV12-4 and TRBJ1-3; D unclear. Trimming left V 7 bases short and J 2 bases short, with 27 bases between. CDR3 length equals 19 residues. Here the CDR3 DNA reads TGTGCCAGCATCAACCCGCGAGGAAGCAGGAAAGGGCCTGGAAACACCATATATTTT. This sequence encodes CASINPRGSRKGPGNTIYF.

In this sample, this clonotype turned up many times. The chain has TRBV14 and TRBJ1-2; no clear D. This CDR3 has 16 amino acids. Germline loops: CDR1 SGHDN, CDR2 FVKESK. With 1 base removed from V and 1 base from J, the gap between germline ends came to 13 bases. The CDR3, as DNA: TGTGCCAGCAGCCAAGTGTGGGGAGGATTTAACTATGGCTACACCTTC. As protein: CASSQVWGGFNYGYTF.

This clonotype was recorded at least ten times. This chain joins TRBV29-1 and TRBJ2-7; tentatively, D is TRBD1 (6 bases). V lost 4 bases and J lost 1, with 11 bases in between. This CDR3 spans 13 amino acids. In germline, CDR1 is SQVTM, CDR2 ANQGSEA. CDR3 coding DNA: TGCAGCGTTGTCGACAGGCAATCCTACGAGCAGTACTTC. Amino acids: CSVVDRQSYEQYF.

This clonotype was counted many times. This chain joins TRBV28 and TRBJ2-7; D unclear. The length of the CDR3 is 13 residues. The V end lost 4 bases, the J end lost 0 bases, and 7 bases lay between the germline ends. Looked up from germline, CDR1 is MDHEN and CDR2 is SYDVKM. CDR3 DNA: TGTGCCAGCAGTTCCACCCCCTCCTACGAGCAGTACTTC. This codes for CASSSTPSYEQYF. The full variable domain, in which reference TRBV28 and TRBJ2-7 provide the parts outside the CDR3, is DVKVTQSSRYLVKRTGEKVFLECVQDMDHENMFWYRQDPGLGLRLIYFSYDVKMKEKGDIPEGYSVSREKKERFSLILESASTNQTSMYLCASSSTPSYEQYFGPGTRLTVT.

This clonotype showed up many times. The V and J genes are TRBV12-5 and TRBJ1-5; D gene ambiguous. The CDR3 totals 14 residues. The germline gives CDR1 LGHNT, CDR2 FRNRAP. V lost 2 bases and J 3 bases, leaving 8 bases between the germline ends. CDR3 sequence: CASGLTNDNQPQHF. The CDR3 nucleotides are TGTGCTAGTGGTTTGACAAACGACAATCAGCCCCAGCATTTT.

This clonotype has a count of ten or more. This rearrangement joins TRBV20-1 to TRBJ2-2; D remains ambiguous. Germline V gene data show CDR1 as DFQATT and CDR2 as SNEGSKA (reference sequence). This CDR3 is 12 amino acids long. The germline V and J ends were trimmed by 3 bases and 3 bases, with 5 bases remaining between them. The CDR3: CSASRDTGELFF. The CDR3 DNA sequence: TGCAGTGCTAGCCGGGACACCGGGGAGCTGTTTTTT.

The rearrangement links TRBV24-1 to TRBJ2-1, with no clear D. CDR1 is KGHDR, CDR2 SFDVKD, per germline. Trimming shortened V by 0 bases and J by 7 bases, and 15 bases separated the two germline ends. This CDR3 has 16 residues. For the CDR3, the DNA is TGTGCCACCAGTGATTTGATAGTCGGGCAAGGGAATGAGCAGTTCTTC. Amino acid sequence: CATSDLIVGQGNEQFF.

The chain uses TRBV5-1 and TRBJ2-5; a weak D match, TRBD2 (5 bases). The germline CDR1 and CDR2 sequences are SGHRS and YFSETQ. The CDR3 is 15 residues long. Trimming took 4 bases from V and 5 from J, leaving 18 bases between them. The CDR3 coding sequence is TGCGCCAGCAGCGTTTTTGAGGGCTCGGGGGAGACCCAGTACTTC. The encoded protein is CASSVFEGSGETQYF.